The following is a T cell receptor (beta chain) sequence with its context. The specificity of this receptor is unknown. It has no much larger one-base neighbor in the sample; base qualities were not kept. Libraries came from PCR. Sequencer: Illumina HiSeq 2500. TCR libraries were prepared with molecular barcoding, using unique molecular identifiers to normalize TCRbeta repertoire quantification. Clones were called with MiXCR by TCRdb after fastp trimmed the public reads at Q25, and only in-frame beta chains were retained. For every CDR3 protein sequence, its rows merge into one entry that carries the most common genes and DNA. Here the sample has roughly 500,000 distinct CDR3 sequences; 15% to 20% occur a single time. The top ten constitute 3.3% of the sample. V sheds 8 bases and J sheds 4 bases, leaving 17 bases between their ends. The CDR3 numbers 14 residues from cysteine through phenylalanine. Only CDR3 DNA is held: 42 bases, read in frame from base 1. The germline V gene (reference sequence) provides CDR1 MNHEY and CDR2 SMNVEV.

This specimen belongs to a study of T-cell reconstitution after alpha-beta-depleted transplantation in children (dated by TCRdb to 2016 to 2017). Looking at the study overall: Using TCR repertoire profiling, the study quantitatively followed how T-cell immune reconstitution unfolded in children after TCRalphabeta/CD19-depleted allogeneic hematopoietic cell transplantation.

The V gene is TRBV27 and the J gene is TRBJ1-1; 5 matching bases give a weak D call of TRBD1. Material: PBMCs from the stem cell graft donor, obtained from the stem cell graft. This clonotype was obtained from a human donor who donated a stem cell graft to a child with acute lymphoblastic leukemia. The CDR3 region: CASSWGGTVTEAFF. The DNA sequence reads TGTGCCAGCTCTTGGGGGGGGACTGTCACTGAAGCTTTCTTT.